The T cell receptor (beta chain) described here comes from a study of blood T cells in healthy people across ages. At least 7 million PBMCs were isolated per sample. Combining a sample-barcoded 5' primer with a J-beta primer mix, a second PCR ran for 7 to 11 cycles. Each cDNA molecule was tagged by a template-switch adaptor with 12 random nucleotides. Each CDR3 protein gets one entry after TCRdb re-called the 5' RACE reads with MiXCR. The sample has about 400,000 distinct CDR3 sequences, roughly half seen once. A remark on this clonotype: One junction end does not reproduce the germline sequence, and a read error may be involved.

The source is a man in his 60s in good health. Source material: blood.

The CDR3 is CASSASGRARETQYF. As DNA, the CDR3 is TGTGCTAGCAGTGCTAGCGGGAGGGCCCGTGAGACCCAGTACTTC. This chain uses TRBV7-7 with TRBJ2-5; 12 bases are shared with TRBD2. This CDR3 has 15 residues. Germline values: CDR1 SSHAT, CDR2 FNYEAQ (reference sequence).